This entry lists 18 T cell receptor beta chains sequenced from one sample in a study of control samples from healthy donors and cancer patients. This table comes from immunoSEQ multiplex PCR, and its TCRdb copy is limited to in-frame clones, with some not included. The data contain roughly 150,000 clones, more than 85% of them singletons. Sequencing used blood. These receptors originate from a woman aged 25 to 39 in good health.

The chain uses TRBV10-2 and TRBJ2-7; the D is unclear. The CDR3 is 15 amino acids. Trimming removed 3 bases at V and 0 bases at J, with 12 bases between. Germline V lookup: CDR1 WSHSY, CDR2 SAAADI. For the CDR3, the DNA is TGCGCCAGCAGTGATGTCTTAGGCAGCTCCTACGAGCAGTACTTC. Its translation is CASSDVLGSSYEQYF.

This clone was picked up a small number of times. J is TRBJ1-2 and V is TRBV28; 7 bases fit TRBD1. The CDR3 sequence is 15 residues long. J was trimmed by 8 bases and V by 5 bases; bases with no gene match: 14. Germline CDR1 and CDR2: MDHEN and SYDVKM. DNA of the CDR3: TGTGCCAGCAGTCTCACACAGGGGAATTTACGGGGCTACACCTTC. Residues: CASSLTQGNLRGYTF.

The CDR3 sequence: CASKRREGPETQYF. The CDR3 DNA is TGTGCCAGTAAACGGCGGGAGGGCCCAGAGACCCAGTACTTC. This chain connects TRBV19 to TRBJ2-5; 9 bases fit TRBD2. The V gene end was trimmed by 7 bases and the J gene end by 4 bases; junction bases not matched to a gene: 7. The CDR3 spans 14 residues. CDR1 is LNHDA, CDR2 SQIVND, per germline (reference sequence).

V gene TRBV14 combines with J gene TRBJ1-1, with 7 bases lining up with TRBD1. The ends lost 5 bases at V and 5 bases at J; junction bases unmatched: 8. Germline lookup yields CDR1 SGHDN and CDR2 FVKESK. The CDR3 consists of 14 residues. CDR3: CASSLGGWGTEAFF. The CDR3 bases are TGTGCCAGCAGCTTAGGGGGCTGGGGTACTGAAGCTTTCTTT.

V is TRBV27 and J is TRBJ2-5, with TRBD2 identical over 12 bases. Losses at the gene ends were 0 bases for V and 5 bases for J; bases not matched to a gene: 4. CDR1 MNHEY and CDR2 SMNVEV come from the germline V gene (reference sequence). The CDR3 length is 16 residues. CDR3 protein: CASSLSSTSGSETQYF. In DNA, the CDR3 is TGTGCCAGCAGTTTATCGTCGACTAGCGGGAGTGAGACCCAGTACTTC.

The chain uses TRBV20-1 and TRBJ2-3; 7 bases are shared with TRBD2. Germline CDR1 DFQATT, CDR2 SNEGSKA (reference sequence). The CDR3 is made up of 16 amino acids. Losses at the gene ends were 3 bases for V and 2 bases for J; bases not matched to a gene: 11. The CDR3 sequence: CSASKAQGGFTDTQYF. The CDR3 DNA sequence: TGCAGTGCTAGTAAAGCGCAGGGAGGGTTCACAGATACGCAGTATTTT.

The V gene is TRBV6-5, the J gene TRBJ1-1; D not resolved. V was pared by 4 bases and J by 7 bases, with 16 bases between. Germline loops: CDR1 MNHEY, CDR2 SVGAGI. This CDR3 has 14 residues. The CDR3 is CASSWRTGAVEAFF. DNA of the CDR3: TGTGCCAGCAGTTGGAGGACGGGTGCGGTTGAAGCTTTCTTT.

The chain is built from TRBV2 and TRBJ1-2, with a tentative D call TRBD1 (5 bases). This CDR3 contains 13 residues. CDR1 and CDR2 from the germline V gene are SNHLY and FYNNEI. Trimming pared 3 bases from V and 7 bases from J, leaving 12 bases between. In nucleotides, the CDR3 is TGTGCCAGCAGTGAGGGGGACCTGGGTGGCTACACCTTC. This sequence encodes CASSEGDLGGYTF.

In its sample, this clone was seen a few times. The chain has TRBV27 and TRBJ2-3; 7 bases line up with TRBD1. V lost 0 bases and J lost 0; bases outside the gene matches: 12. The CDR3 is made up of 19 amino acids. Looked up from germline, CDR1 is MNHEY and CDR2 is SMNVEV (reference sequence). CDR3 in amino acids: CASSLSYKIWDSSTDTQYF. CDR3 sequence (DNA): TGTGCCAGCAGTTTATCCTATAAGATATGGGACAGTAGCACAGATACGCAGTATTTT.

This chain uses TRBV11-2 with TRBJ2-7; D tentatively reads TRBD1 or TRBD2 (5 bases each). The germline CDR1 and CDR2 sequences are SGHAT and FQNNGV. Deletions cut 2 bases from V and 6 bases from J, with 17 bases between. This CDR3 spans 15 amino acids. This CDR3 is CASSLFGQGVFEQYF. CDR3 DNA sequence: TGTGCCAGCAGCTTATTCGGGCAGGGAGTTTTCGAGCAGTACTTC. Supplemented by reference TRBV11-2 and TRBJ2-7, the full variable domain reads EAGVAQSPRYKIIEKRQSVAFWCNPISGHATLYWYQQILGQGPKLLIQFQNNGVVDDSQLPKDRFSAERLKGVDSTLKIQPAKLEDSAVYLCASSLFGQGVFEQYFGPGTRLTVT.

V usage is TRBV7-3 and J usage is TRBJ2-7, with D tentatively TRBD1 (5 bases). This CDR3 has 13 amino acids. Germline V gene lookup returns CDR1 SGHTA and CDR2 FQGTGA. Trimming pared 0 bases from V and 7 bases from J, leaving 10 bases between. The CDR3 DNA follows: TGTGCCAGCAGCTTAACAAAAGACAGTGAGCAGTACTTC. Amino acid sequence: CASSLTKDSEQYF.

The chain employs TRBV21-1 and TRBJ1-1; TRBD1 is the table's D call and was not checked against the DNA. TRBV21-1 is listed as a pseudogene. The CDR3 is 15 amino acids. CDR3 amino acids: CASSKKTHMNTEAFF. The CDR3 DNA reads TGTGCCAGCAGCAAAAAAACCCACATGAACACTGAAGCTTTCTTT.

V gene TRBV7-8 combines with J gene TRBJ1-1; unclear D gene. Germline CDR1 SGHVS, CDR2 FQNEAQ. This CDR3 has 13 residues. The V end lost 1 base, the J end lost 1 base, and 4 bases lay between the germline ends. Here the CDR3 reads CASSLDRNTEAFF. CDR3 coding DNA: TGTGCCAGCAGCTTAGATAGGAACACTGAAGCTTTCTTT.

V and J are TRBV3-1 (or the pseudogene TRBV3-2) and TRBJ2-7; TRBD1 is a possible D gene (6 bases). Germline V lookup: CDR1 LGHDT, CDR2 YNNKEL (reference sequence). V was cut by 4 bases and J by 2 bases, with 15 bases left in between. The CDR3 spans 15 residues. The CDR3 region has the DNA TGTGCCAGCAGCCCTACCGGGACACTTCCCTACGAGCAGTACTTC. Residues: CASSPTGTLPYEQYF.

The rearrangement uses TRBV5-8 and TRBJ1-4; no reliable D call. The CDR3 has 17 amino acids. V was pared by 4 bases and J by 8 bases, with 24 bases between. Per germline, CDR1 SGHTS and CDR2 YDEGEE. CDR3 nucleotide sequence: TGTGCCAGCAGCCCGATCGAGCCGGGATTTCAAGGGGAAAAACTGTTTTTT. Protein: CASSPIEPGFQGEKLFF.

This clone showed up just once. The genes are TRBV28 and TRBJ2-3; D is possibly TRBD1 (5 bases). From germline, CDR1 is MDHEN and CDR2 SYDVKM. The CDR3 runs 15 residues. V was pared by 6 bases and J by 6 bases, with 19 bases between. As DNA, the CDR3 is TGTGCCAGCAGCTGGGGCCCCCTGGATGTGGATACGCAGTATTTT. Protein: CASSWGPLDVDTQYF.

The V gene is TRBV5-1, the J gene TRBJ2-3; 10 bases align to TRBD2. CDR1 is SGHRS, CDR2 YFSETQ, per germline. Trimming cost V 6 bases and J 3 bases; bases outside gene matches: 4. The CDR3 loop spans 14 amino acids. The CDR3 spells CASTLAGVTDTQYF. The CDR3 bases are TGCGCCAGCACGCTAGCGGGAGTTACAGATACGCAGTATTTT.

The chain uses TRBV4-2 and TRBJ1-6; D is unclear. This CDR3 is built from 17 residues. Germline V gene sequence: CDR1 LGHNA, CDR2 YNFKEQ. Trimming took 1 base from V and 7 from J, leaving 17 bases between them. The CDR3 here is CASSQGSSSYENSPLHF. The CDR3 DNA is TGTGCCAGCAGCCAAGGTTCGTCCAGCTACGAAAATTCACCCCTCCACTTT.